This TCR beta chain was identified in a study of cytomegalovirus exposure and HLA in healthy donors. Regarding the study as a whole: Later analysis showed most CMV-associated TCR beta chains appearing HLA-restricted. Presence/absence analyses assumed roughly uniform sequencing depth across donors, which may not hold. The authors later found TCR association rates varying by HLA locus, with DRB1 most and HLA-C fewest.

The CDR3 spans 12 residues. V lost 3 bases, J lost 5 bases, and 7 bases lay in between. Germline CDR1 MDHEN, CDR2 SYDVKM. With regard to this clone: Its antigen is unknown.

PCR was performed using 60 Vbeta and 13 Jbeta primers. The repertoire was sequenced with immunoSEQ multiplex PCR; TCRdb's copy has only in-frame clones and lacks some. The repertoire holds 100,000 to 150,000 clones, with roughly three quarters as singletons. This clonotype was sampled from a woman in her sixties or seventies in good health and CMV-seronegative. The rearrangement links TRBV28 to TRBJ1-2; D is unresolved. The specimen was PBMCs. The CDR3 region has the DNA TGTGCCAGCAGTTTTCTGGAGTATGGCTACACCTTC. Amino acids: CASSFLEYGYTF.